This entry features one TCR beta chain sequence. Its antigen remains unidentified. J lost 5 bases, V lost 4 bases, and 7 bases had no gene match. Germline V gives CDR1 SGDLS, CDR2 YYNGEE. The CDR3 runs 15 residues. TCRdb itself ran the 5' RACE reads through MiXCR, one entry per CDR3 protein. This sample yields around 320,000 distinct CDR3 sequences, of which around 10% are seen a single time; 3% to 4% belongs to the top ten. The data stem from a study of T cells after yellow fever vaccination. Study results and limitations: Subsequent booster samples again held most clones from primary vaccination (roughly 95% CD4, just under 90% CD8).

The receptor's source is a man in his late teens or twenties who received the YFV17D yellow fever vaccine. The source material was CD4+ T cells sorted from PBMCs, sampled 5 days after the yellow fever booster vaccination. This sequence joins TRBV9 and TRBJ2-3, with 10 bases aligning to TRBD2. Written as DNA, the CDR3 is TGTGCCAGCAGCTATCGCGGGACTAGCGAAGATACGCAGTATTTT. As protein: CASSYRGTSEDTQYF.